This T cell receptor beta chain was identified during a study of early T cells in non-severe SARS-CoV-2 infection. Study overall: From unsorted whole blood, bulk RNA was sequenced, and the chains remained unpaired. Study conclusions and caveats: The study's VDJdb matching favored anti-spike CD8 responses and missed private and CD4 specificities.

This clonotype was recorded at least ten times. The target antigen is unknown. Individual cDNA molecules received unique molecular identifiers during library preparation. MiXCR, applied by TCRdb to the 5' RACE reads, yields one record per CDR3 protein. The table records around 26,000 distinct CDR3 sequences, roughly 4.1% of them present only once. The CDR3 consists of 14 residues. Germline assignment: CDR1 LGHDT and CDR2 YNNKEL (reference sequence). Between the trimmed V and J ends, which lost 1 base and 7 bases, there was a span of 11 bases. The clonotype comes from an adult who was a healthcare worker with PCR-confirmed SARS-CoV-2 infection or an uninfected control (not recorded which). The V call is TRBV3-1, the J call TRBJ2-1, with D unclear. Material for sequencing was whole blood. CDR3 residues: CASSQGQISNEQFF. The CDR3 nucleotides read TGTGCCAGCAGCCAAGGGCAGATCTCGAATGAGCAGTTCTTC.